The clone carrying this T cell receptor (beta chain) was detected only once. These data originate in a study of OX40 agonist ivuxolimab in advanced cancers. Clones were read by immunoSEQ multiplex PCR, and TCRdb kept only the in-frame ones, dropping some. This table has more than 45,000 clones, approximately 91% appearing once. Per the germline V gene, CDR1 is SQVTM and CDR2 is ANQGSEA. The length of the CDR3 is 12 residues. V gave up 4 bases and J gave up 5 bases, with 11 bases separating them. The receptor's source is an adult with an advanced solid tumor such as melanoma, head and neck, liver or kidney cancer. J is TRBJ1-2 and V is TRBV29-1; unclear D gene. Here the sequenced sample was CD4+ or CD8+ T cells sorted from blood, taken in a trial of the OX40 agonist ivuxolimab. CDR3 region: CSVVEQAYGYTF. CDR3 DNA: TGCAGCGTTGTAGAGCAGGCTTATGGCTACACCTTC.